This TCR beta chain was observed in a study of long-term antiretroviral therapy in people with HIV. There are 14 residues in the CDR3. The V and J ends lost 3 bases and 0 bases respectively, with 7 bases between them. CDR1 is SGHRS and CDR2 is YFSETQ in the germline V gene. Run at survey level, the immunoSEQ assay was version v3.0. Measured with immunoSEQ multiplex PCR; TCRdb has only the in-frame clones, and not every one. The sample includes about 20,000 clones, around four fifths seen only once; the top ten take under 4.5%. The study's findings and limits: In samples taken after ART, diversity increased but remained below transplant donor control levels. Repertoires looked antigen-experienced, with only a slight naive shift after ART.

As for this clone: Its matching antigen is unknown.

At minimum, one pre-ART and two post-ART PBMC samples were obtained from each donor. This TCR came from a man between 18 and 29 years old with HIV. The sample was unsorted PBMCs, taken roughly 4 years after starting antiretroviral therapy. The gene calls are TRBV5-1 and TRBJ1-3, with D possibly being TRBD1 (6 bases). Here the CDR3 DNA reads TGCGCCAGCAGCTCGGACAGCTCTGGAAACACCATATATTTT. Its protein is CASSSDSSGNTIYF.